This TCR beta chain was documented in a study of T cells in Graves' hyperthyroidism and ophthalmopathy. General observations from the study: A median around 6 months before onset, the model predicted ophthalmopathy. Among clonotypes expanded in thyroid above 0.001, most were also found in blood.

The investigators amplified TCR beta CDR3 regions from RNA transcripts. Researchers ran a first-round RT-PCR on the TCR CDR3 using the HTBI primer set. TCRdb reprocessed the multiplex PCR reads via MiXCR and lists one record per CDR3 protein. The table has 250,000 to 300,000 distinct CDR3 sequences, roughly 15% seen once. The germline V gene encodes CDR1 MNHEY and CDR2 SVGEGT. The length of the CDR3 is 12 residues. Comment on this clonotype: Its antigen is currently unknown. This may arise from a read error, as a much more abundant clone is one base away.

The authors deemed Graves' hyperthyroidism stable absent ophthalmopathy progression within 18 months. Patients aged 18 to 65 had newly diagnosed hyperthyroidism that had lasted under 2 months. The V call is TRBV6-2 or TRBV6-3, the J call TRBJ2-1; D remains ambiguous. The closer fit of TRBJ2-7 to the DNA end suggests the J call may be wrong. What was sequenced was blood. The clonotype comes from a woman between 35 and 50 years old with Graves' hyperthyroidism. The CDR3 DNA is TGTGCCAGCACCCAGCCGAACAATGAGCAGTACTTC. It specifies CASTQPNNEQYF.